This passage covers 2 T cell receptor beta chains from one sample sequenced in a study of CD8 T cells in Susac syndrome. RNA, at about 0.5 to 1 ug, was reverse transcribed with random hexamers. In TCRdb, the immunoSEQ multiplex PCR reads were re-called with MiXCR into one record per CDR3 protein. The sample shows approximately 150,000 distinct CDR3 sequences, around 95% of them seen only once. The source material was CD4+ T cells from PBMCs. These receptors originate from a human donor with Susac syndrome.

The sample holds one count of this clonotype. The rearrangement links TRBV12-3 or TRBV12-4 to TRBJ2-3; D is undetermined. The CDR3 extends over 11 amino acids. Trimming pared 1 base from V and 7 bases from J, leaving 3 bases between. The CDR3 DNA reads TGTGCCAGCAGTTTAGAGCATACGCAGTATTTT. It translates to CASSLEHTQYF.

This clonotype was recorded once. For the CDR3, the DNA is TGTGCCAGCTCACCCTCGGCTAGCGGGAATTACTACGAGCAGTACTTC. It is translated as CASSPSASGNYYEQYF. This chain connects TRBV18 to TRBJ2-7; TRBD2 matches at 9 bases. From germline, CDR1 is KGHSH and CDR2 LQKENI. V trimming: 3 bases; J trimming: 3 bases; junction bases outside the gene matches: 9. The CDR3 runs 16 residues.